The clone carrying this T cell receptor (beta chain) was seen more than once but under ten times. The record originates from a study of human T cells and chemical hapten exposure. TCRdb reprocessed the RACE reads with MiXCR, giving one entry per CDR3 protein. The sample lists some 300,000 distinct CDR3 sequences, 5.5% occurring once. The CDR3 sequence is 13 residues long. Per germline, CDR1 SGHRS and CDR2 YFSETQ. Deletions cut 3 bases from V and 4 bases from J, with 10 bases between. The sample's time point: pre-sensitization, week 0. Described treatment: therapeutic diphenylcyclopropenone sensitization with weekly scalp DPC.

Specimen: whole blood, collected in connection with sensitization to the hapten diphenylcyclopropenone (DPC). The genes are TRBV5-1 and TRBJ1-1; D ambiguous. The sequence came from a woman between 18 and 29 years old with alopecia areata. Some clones in this sample may be carry-over from other donors' samples. CDR3 sequence reads: CASSYEGSTEAFF. For the CDR3, the DNA is TGCGCCAGCAGCTACGAGGGCAGCACTGAAGCTTTCTTT.